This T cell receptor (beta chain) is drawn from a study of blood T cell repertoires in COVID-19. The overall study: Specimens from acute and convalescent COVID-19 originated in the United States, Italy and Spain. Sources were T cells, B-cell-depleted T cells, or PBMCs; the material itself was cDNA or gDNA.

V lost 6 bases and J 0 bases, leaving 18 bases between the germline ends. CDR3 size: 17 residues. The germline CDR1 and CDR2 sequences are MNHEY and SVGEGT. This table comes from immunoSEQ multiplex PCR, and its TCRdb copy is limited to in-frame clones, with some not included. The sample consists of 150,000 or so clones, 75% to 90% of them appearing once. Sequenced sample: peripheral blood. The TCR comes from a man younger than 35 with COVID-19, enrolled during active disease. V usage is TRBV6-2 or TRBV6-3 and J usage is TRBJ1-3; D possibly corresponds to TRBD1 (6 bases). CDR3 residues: CASSLLPGHLSGNTIYF. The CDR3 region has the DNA TGTGCCAGCAGCCTACTCCCGGGACATCTCTCTGGAAACACCATATATTTT.